The text below deals with one T cell receptor beta chain. V lost 4 bases to trimming and J lost 8 bases, with 19 bases between them. CDR1 KGHDR and CDR2 SFDVKD come from the germline V gene. This CDR3 comprises 15 residues. Time point defined: pre-sensitization, week 0. Treatment noted: therapeutic diphenylcyclopropenone sensitization with weekly scalp DPC. Whole blood, unfractionated, served as the material for total RNA extraction. The sample originates from a study of human T cells and chemical hapten exposure. From the RACE reads, TCRdb called clonotypes with MiXCR, one entry per CDR3 protein. The sample yields some 400,000 distinct CDR3 sequences, 5% to 6.5% seen once.

The source was whole blood, collected in connection with sensitization to the hapten diphenylcyclopropenone (DPC). The sequence derives from a woman between 45 and 65 years old with alopecia areata. Some clones in this sample may be carry-over from other donors' samples. V usage is TRBV24-1 and J usage is TRBJ1-2; D unclear. The CDR3 coding sequence is TGTGCCACCAGTGACCGTACTACCCCAACGGACGGCTACACCTTC. This encodes CATSDRTTPTDGYTF.